These T cell receptor beta chains were read from a single sample in a study of T cell responses to AZD1222 COVID-19 vaccine. TCRdb's copy holds only in-frame clones and misses some; the assay was immunoSEQ multiplex PCR. The data contain about 130,000 clones, roughly 93% of them singletons. This specimen was peripheral blood, taken on day 0 of AZD1222 vaccination. These receptor sequences come from an adult in good health. Each CDR3 is given with its conserved first and last residue.

j_call	v_call	cdr3_aa
TRBJ2-7	TRBV6-2/TRBV6-3	CASSKSGRDTQQYF
TRBJ2-5	TRBV19	CASSMSLEARTDF
TRBJ1-4	TRBV20-1	CSASLRGNLFF
TRBJ1-4	TRBV6-5	CASSPMGGSNEKLFF
TRBJ2-7	TRBV30	CAWSHPPGTYEQYF
TRBJ1-3	TRBV19	CASSIGRSGNTIYF
TRBJ1-4	TRBV27	CASRAVTGGGKLFF
TRBJ1-2	TRBV7-9	CASSLDRYGYTF
TRBJ2-7	TRBV21-1	CASRKKGREEIPSPPYEQYF
TRBJ2-3	TRBV5-4	CASSLRTGGTDTQYF
TRBJ2-7	TRBV6-6	CASSYSGGGEQYF
TRBJ2-2	TRBV11-2	CASSFFSDHGELFF
TRBJ1-4	TRBV6-2/TRBV6-3	CASRPGTDEKLFF
TRBJ2-5	TRBV28	CASSPGTDQETQYF
TRBJ2-7	TRBV7-2	CASSLQLAGNYEQYF
TRBJ2-7	TRBV4-1	CASSRYTTGPSYEQYF
TRBJ2-1	TRBV5-1	CASSSMGLALNNEQFF
TRBJ2-1	TRBV10-3	CAIRFDTRNDEQFF
TRBJ2-1	TRBV24-1	CATSDLDRGPYNEQFF
TRBJ1-1	TRBV13	CASSLSTGRNTEAFF
TRBJ2-7	TRBV5-4	CASSQGLAGNYEQYF
TRBJ1-2	TRBV5-1	CASSLRGRTWTHLSNYGYTF
TRBJ2-5	TRBV3-1/TRBV3-2	CASSQEPGQGTETQYF
TRBJ1-4	TRBV19	CASSFEATNEKLFF
TRBJ1-1	TRBV5-1	CASSSNPPNTEAFF
TRBJ1-6	TRBV3-1/TRBV3-2	CASSQEVNSPLHF
TRBJ2-7	TRBV7-9	CASSSGRIYEQYF